A single sample is the source of the 13 T cell receptor beta chains below, sequenced in a study of blood T cell repertoires in COVID-19. Sequencing used immunoSEQ multiplex PCR; TCRdb keeps in-frame clones, though not all of them. The sample consists of 150,000 to 180,000 clones, roughly four fifths of them appearing once. The sequencing sample was made of peripheral blood. These receptors originate from a woman aged 60 to 75 with acute or convalescent COVID-19.

The chain carries TRBV11-1 and TRBJ2-3; D is perhaps TRBD1 (7 bases). V lost 5 bases to trimming and J lost 0 bases, with 15 bases between them. Germline values: CDR1 SGHAT, CDR2 FQDESV (reference sequence). The CDR3 consists of 16 residues. As DNA, the CDR3 is TGTGCCAGCAGCGGCGGGACAGACGATAGCACAGATACGCAGTATTTT. Protein: CASSGGTDDSTDTQYF.

The chain combines TRBV29-1 with TRBJ1-2; D uncertain. The V end was cut by 5 bases, the J end by 0 bases, with 10 bases between. Germline CDR1 is SQVTM and CDR2 is ANQGSEA. The CDR3 sequence is 13 residues long. The DNA for the CDR3 is TGCAGCGTTCTTGGAGAGACTAACTATGGCTACACCTTC. Encoded protein: CSVLGETNYGYTF.

This chain connects TRBV18 to TRBJ2-1; 13 nucleotides match TRBD2. The V gene end was trimmed by 5 bases and the J gene end by 4 bases; junction bases not matched to a gene: 5. The CDR3 runs to 16 residues. Per the germline V gene, CDR1 is KGHSH and CDR2 is LQKENI. DNA for the CDR3: TGTGCCAGCTCATCGGGACTAGCGGGGCCATACAATGAGCAGTTCTTC. Protein: CASSSGLAGPYNEQFF.

The V call is TRBV25-1, the J call TRBJ2-7, with D unresolved. In germline, CDR1 is MGHDK, CDR2 SYGVNS. V was pared by 5 bases and J by 2 bases, with 10 bases between. The CDR3 covers 13 residues. The CDR3, as DNA: TGTGCCAGCAGTCAGTCAGGTACCTACGAGCAGTACTTC. The encoded protein is CASSQSGTYEQYF.

The J gene is TRBJ1-6, the V gene TRBV3-1 (or the pseudogene TRBV3-2); no clear D. The CDR3 contains 15 residues. Trimming took off 3 bases at V and 7 bases at J, with 13 bases between the two ends. Germline loops: CDR1 LGHDT, CDR2 YNNKEL (reference sequence). In DNA form, the CDR3 reads TGTGCCAGCAGCCACCTTCAGCGAGGAAATTCACCCCTCCACTTT. Its translation is CASSHLQRGNSPLHF.

J is TRBJ1-2 and V is TRBV6-5; D ambiguous. Germline lookup yields CDR1 MNHEY and CDR2 SVGAGI. Trimming shortened V by 8 bases and J by 0 bases, and 10 bases separated the two germline ends. This CDR3 region has 13 residues. For the CDR3, the DNA is TGTGCCAGCGAACAGTCTCCTAACTATGGCTACACCTTC. This translates into CASEQSPNYGYTF.

This clone occurred a few times. The chain employs TRBV11-2 and TRBJ2-2, with 10 bases aligning to TRBD2. Unmatched junction bases numbered 7, after V lost 3 bases and J lost 6 bases. The CDR3 totals 16 residues. The germline CDR1 and CDR2 sequences are SGHAT and FQNNGV. As DNA, the CDR3 is TGTGCCAGCAGCTTGCGCCCAGCGGGGGGGGCCGGGGAGCTGTTTTTT. This sequence encodes CASSLRPAGGAGELFF.

The chain recombines TRBV27 with TRBJ1-6; 8 bases align to TRBD1. CDR1 and CDR2 from the germline V gene are MNHEY and SMNVEV (reference sequence). V gave up 6 bases and J gave up 7 bases; unmatched junction bases: 5. The CDR3 loop spans 14 amino acids. The CDR3 loop is CASSRGQGNSPLHF. The CDR3 DNA is TGTGCCAGCAGCCGTGGACAGGGAAATTCACCCCTCCACTTT.

The V call is TRBV6-5, the J call TRBJ1-1; possibly TRBD1 for D (5 bases). CDR1 MNHEY and CDR2 SVGAGI come from the germline V gene. CDR3 length equals 14 residues. Trimming pared 6 bases from V and 1 base from J, leaving 12 bases between. The CDR3 region has the DNA TGTGCCAGCAGCCACGGGACTGGGAACACTGAAGCTTTCTTT. It codes for CASSHGTGNTEAFF.

The V call is TRBV28, the J call TRBJ1-1, with a weak D call TRBD1 (6 bases). Germline V gene data show CDR1 as MDHEN and CDR2 as SYDVKM. The CDR3 length is 12 residues. Deletions cut 8 bases from V and 0 bases from J, with 7 bases between. CDR3 DNA sequence: TGTGCCAGCGGGACAATGAACACTGAAGCTTTCTTT. It translates to CASGTMNTEAFF. Combining the CDR3 with reference TRBV28 and TRBJ1-1 gives the whole variable domain DVKVTQSSRYLVKRTGEKVFLECVQDMDHENMFWYRQDPGLGLRLIYFSYDVKMKEKGDIPEGYSVSREKKERFSLILESASTNQTSMYLCASGTMNTEAFFGQGTRLTVV.

This clone was counted a single time. The chain links TRBV6-5 to TRBJ2-3, with D possibly matching TRBD2 (7 bases). The CDR3 spans 12 residues. The V gene lost 6 bases and the J gene lost 6 bases, with 10 bases spanning the gap. Per the germline V gene, CDR1 is MNHEY and CDR2 is SVGAGI. The CDR3 sequence: CASSEGGDTQYF. The DNA for the CDR3 is TGTGCCAGCAGCGAGGGGGGGGATACGCAGTATTTT.

The chain couples TRBV7-2 to TRBJ2-5; the match to TRBD2 covers 10 bases. V was pared by 2 bases and J by 3 bases, with 6 bases of the junction left unmatched. CDR3 length: 16 residues. The V gene's germline CDR1 is SGHTA and CDR2 FQGNSA. CDR3 protein: CASSLWLAGAKETQYF. DNA for the CDR3: TGTGCCAGCAGCTTATGGCTAGCGGGGGCGAAAGAGACCCAGTACTTC.

This chain connects TRBV5-1 to TRBJ2-3, with D perhaps TRBD2 (6 bases). Trimming shortened V by 3 bases and J by 2 bases, and 10 bases separated the two germline ends. Germline V gene sequence: CDR1 SGHRS, CDR2 YFSETQ. The CDR3 consists of 14 residues. CDR3 region: CASSSTSPTDTQYF. In DNA form, the CDR3 reads TGCGCCAGCAGCTCGACTAGTCCCACAGATACGCAGTATTTT.